This T cell receptor (beta chain) was identified during a study of control samples from healthy donors and cancer patients. The CDR3 sequence is 16 residues long. Looked up from germline, CDR1 is SGHRS and CDR2 is YFSETQ. Trimming cost V 4 bases and J 0 bases, with 13 bases left between them. Only in-frame clones appear in the TCRdb table, and some are missing; sequencing was by immunoSEQ multiplex PCR. The sample lists approximately 140,000 clones, roughly 92% occurring once. This TCR came from a man aged 35 to 55 in good health. The rearrangement uses TRBV5-1 and TRBJ2-2; D is perhaps TRBD1 (6 bases). What was sequenced was blood. The CDR3 sequence is CASSRGDTTNTGELFF. The CDR3 region has the DNA TGCGCCAGCAGCAGAGGGGACACTACGAACACCGGGGAGCTGTTTTTT. The whole variable domain, filled in from reference TRBV5-1 and TRBJ2-2, reads KAGVTQTPRYLIKTRGQQVTLSCSPISGHRSVSWYQQTPGQGLQFLFEYFSETQRNKGNFPGRFSGRQFSNSRSEMNVSTLELGDSALYLCASSRGDTTNTGELFFGEGSRLTVL.